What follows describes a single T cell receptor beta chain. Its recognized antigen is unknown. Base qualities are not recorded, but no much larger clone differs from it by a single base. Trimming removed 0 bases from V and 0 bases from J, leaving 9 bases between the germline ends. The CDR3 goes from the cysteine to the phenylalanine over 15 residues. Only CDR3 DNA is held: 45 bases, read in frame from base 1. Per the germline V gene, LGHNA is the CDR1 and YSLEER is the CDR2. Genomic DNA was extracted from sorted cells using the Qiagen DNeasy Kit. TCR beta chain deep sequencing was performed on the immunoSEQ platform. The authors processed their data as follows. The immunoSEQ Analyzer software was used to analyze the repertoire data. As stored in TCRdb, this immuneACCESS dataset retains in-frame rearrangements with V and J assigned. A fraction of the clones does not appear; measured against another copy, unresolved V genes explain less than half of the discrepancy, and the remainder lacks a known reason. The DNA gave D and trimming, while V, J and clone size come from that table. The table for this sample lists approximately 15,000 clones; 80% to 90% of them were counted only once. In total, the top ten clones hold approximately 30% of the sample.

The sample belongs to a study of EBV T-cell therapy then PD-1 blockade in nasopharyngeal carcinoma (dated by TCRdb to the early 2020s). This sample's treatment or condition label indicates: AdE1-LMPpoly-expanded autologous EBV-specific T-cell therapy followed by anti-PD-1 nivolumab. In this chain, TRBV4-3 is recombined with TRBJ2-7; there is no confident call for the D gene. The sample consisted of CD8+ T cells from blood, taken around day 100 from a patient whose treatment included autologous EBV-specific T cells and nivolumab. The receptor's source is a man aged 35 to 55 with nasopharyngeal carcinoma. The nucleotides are TGCGCCAGCAGCCAAGATATCGGCCACTCCTACGAGCAGTACTTC. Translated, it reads CASSQDIGHSYEQYF.